Sequencing of this T cell receptor (beta chain) was carried out in a study of immune evolution from preneoplasia to lung adenocarcinoma. General observations from the study: Highest clonality occurred in KRAS-mutant, not EGFR-mutant or double wild-type, nodules. Top clone frequencies peaked in normal lung, apparently declining through invasive adenocarcinoma.

TCRdb keeps only in-frame clones here, not all; method: immunoSEQ multiplex PCR. This table holds approximately 14,000 clones, roughly 80% found once. Germline V lookup: CDR1 LGHNA, CDR2 YSLEER. The CDR3 loop spans 15 amino acids. Losses at the gene ends were 1 base for V and 8 bases for J; bases not matched to a gene: 8. Turning to this clone: As yet, its antigen is unknown.

This clonotype was obtained from a person aged 55-79 years with lung adenocarcinoma. The chain couples TRBV4-3 to TRBJ1-2, with 9 bases matching TRBD1. Material: FFPE minimally invasive lung adenocarcinoma tissue. CDR3 residues: CASSQAWGQGGGYTF. The CDR3 DNA follows: TGCGCCAGCAGCCAAGCTTGGGGACAGGGAGGCGGCTACACCTTC.